The rows below give T cell receptor beta chains drawn from one sample of a study of cytomegalovirus exposure and HLA in healthy donors. Profiled with immunoSEQ multiplex PCR; TCRdb holds only in-frame clones, not every one. The data show 140,000 to 150,000 clones, with approximately 79% seen just once and 1.5% to 2% held by the top ten. Sequenced sample: PBMCs. These receptors were obtained from a woman under 40 in good health and CMV-seronegative. Each CDR3 is given with its conserved first and last residue. The D gene is left open where the match is weak. Clone size is not always given. Where it is, it says once, few, many or a class for expanded clones.

TRBJ2-5,-,-,TRBV2,TGTGCCAGCAGCGGCGGGACCGTCCAAGAGACCCAGTACTTC,CASSGGTVQETQYF
TRBJ2-5,-,-,TRBV28,TGTGCCAGCAGTTATTCGCAGGGAATGGAGACCCAGTACTTC,CASSYSQGMETQYF
TRBJ1-2,TRBD1,-,TRBV19,TGTGCCAGTAGCTCCGAGACAGGGTATGGCTACACCTTC,CASSSETGYGYTF
TRBJ1-5,-,-,TRBV19,TGTGCCAGTTCACAGGGTTCAGGGCAGCCCCAGCATTTT,CASSQGSGQPQHF
TRBJ1-3,-,-,TRBV7-2,TGTGCCAGCAGCTTGGACACCTCTGGAAACACCATATATTTT,CASSLDTSGNTIYF
TRBJ2-3,TRBD1,-,TRBV6-1,TGTGCCAGCAGTGAATTTTCCGGACAGGGTCCAGATACGCAGTATTTT,CASSEFSGQGPDTQYF
TRBJ1-3,-,-,TRBV5-4,TGTGCCAGCAGCTTGGTGGGAGGGGCGGCTGGAAACACCATATATTTT,CASSLVGGAAGNTIYF
TRBJ1-1,-,once,TRBV5-4,TGTGCCAGCAGTACACAGGGTTTGAACACTGAAGCTTTCTTT,CASSTQGLNTEAFF
TRBJ2-5,-,-,TRBV19,TGTGCCAGTAGTATTGGTCCGGGGGTCGGAGAGACCCAGTACTTC,CASSIGPGVGETQYF
TRBJ2-1,TRBD2,-,TRBV13,TGTGCCAGCAGCCCTCGGACTAGCTTTTTTGAGCAGTTCTTC,CASSPRTSFFEQFF
TRBJ1-5,TRBD1,few,TRBV5-1,TGCGCCAGCAGCTTGGGGGACAGGGGCAGCCAGCCCCAGCATTTT,CASSLGDRGSQPQHF
TRBJ2-6,-,-,TRBV25-1,TGTGCCAGCAGTGATTACAGGGCTGGGGCCAACGTCCTGACTTTC,CASSDYRAGANVLTF
TRBJ2-7,-,-,TRBV2,TGTGCCAGCAGTGTAGGGGTCGAGCAGTACTTC,CASSVGVEQYF
TRBJ2-7,TRBD2,-,TRBV5-5,TGTGCCAGCAGCTTCGTGGGCGGGGGGACCTACGAGCAGTACTTC,CASSFVGGGTYEQYF
TRBJ2-5,-,-,TRBV11-2,TGTGCCAGCAGCTTAACAGGGCCCCAAGAGACCCAGTACTTC,CASSLTGPQETQYF
TRBJ1-2,-,-,TRBV5-5,TGTGCCAGCAGCTTGGTAAGGACAGACTATGGCTACACCTTC,CASSLVRTDYGYTF
TRBJ2-3,-,once,TRBV6-5,TGTGCCAGCAGTTACTCCGCTAGAGTCCCTCGCTATTTT,CASSYSARVPRYF
TRBJ1-6,-,few,TRBV6-5,TGTGCCAGCAGCCTGTTGGGGGGGGGCGATTCACCCCTCCACTTT,CASSLLGGGDSPLHF
TRBJ2-2,-,-,TRBV9,TGTGCCAGCAGCGCCCGGACAGAGAGCGGGGAGCTGTTTTTT,CASSARTESGELFF
TRBJ2-1,-,once,TRBV14,TGTGCCAGCAGCCAAGACAGCGCAGGGTACTACAATGAGCAGTTCTTC,CASSQDSAGYYNEQFF
TRBJ2-7,-,few,TRBV7-9,TGTGCCAGCAGCTTAGCTACCTCTTTCGGCAGGGCGGGAGAGCAGTACTTC,CASSLATSFGRAGEQYF
TRBJ1-2,-,-,TRBV9,TGTGCCAGCAGCGTAGGTGCAGGGTGGTCTAACTATGGCTACACCTTC,CASSVGAGWSNYGYTF
TRBJ2-4,TRBD1,-,TRBV18,TGTGCCAGCTCTTCACCGGGACAGATTGGGGGAAACATTCAGTACTTC,CASSSPGQIGGNIQYF
TRBJ2-7,TRBD1,-,TRBV2,TGTGCCAGCCAGGGGGACAAAGGGTCCGAGCAGTACTTC,CASQGDKGSEQYF
TRBJ2-3,TRBD2,-,TRBV29-1,TGCAGCGTCGGGTCCGGGACTAGCGGGGGGGCCAGGAGGTCAGATACGCAGTATTTT,CSVGSGTSGGARRSDTQYF
TRBJ2-7,TRBD1,-,TRBV5-1,TGCGCCAGCAGCTTGGGTACAGGGGGTTACTCCTACGAGCAGTACTTC,CASSLGTGGYSYEQYF
TRBJ2-5,TRBD2,few,TRBV11-3,TGTGCCAGCAGCCAGGGGACTAGCGGGGCCCCACAAGAGACCCAGTACTTC,CASSQGTSGAPQETQYF
TRBJ1-1,TRBD1,-,TRBV7-2,TGTGCCAGCATCCCGAGGACAGGGGCGAACACTGAAGCTTTCTTT,CASIPRTGANTEAFF
TRBJ2-3,TRBD2,-,TRBV7-8,TGTGCCAGCAGCTTAGGTAGCGGGGGGCCTCTTTATACGCAGTATTTT,CASSLGSGGPLYTQYF
TRBJ2-3,-,-,TRBV4-1,TGCGCCAGCAGCCAAGTAATAGCATCAGATACGCAGTATTTT,CASSQVIASDTQYF
TRBJ2-3,-,-,TRBV19,TGTGCCAGTAGTATAGATCCAGGGGCTGATACGCAGTATTTT,CASSIDPGADTQYF
TRBJ1-4,TRBD1,-,TRBV4-2,TGTGCCAGCAGCCAAGACCCTCAAGGACAGGGGAACTCTAATGAAAAACTGTTTTTT,CASSQDPQGQGNSNEKLFF
TRBJ2-3,TRBD2,-,TRBV9,TGTGCCAGCAGCGGGGCGCGGGGGGGCTTAACAGATACGCAGTATTTT,CASSGARGGLTDTQYF
TRBJ1-5,-,-,TRBV7-2,TGTGCCAGCAGCTTTAAAGGGGGGGATCAGCCCCAGCATTTT,CASSFKGGDQPQHF
TRBJ1-6,-,once,TRBV2,TGTGCCAGCAGTCCCGGGACTATGAATTCACCCCTCCACTTT,CASSPGTMNSPLHF
TRBJ1-1,TRBD1,-,TRBV19,TGTGCCAGTAGTGGACAGGTCCCGAACACTGAAGCTTTCTTT,CASSGQVPNTEAFF
TRBJ2-7,-,-,TRBV19,TGTGCCAGTAGAGAAAGGGGGAAAAACTACGAGCAGTACTTC,CASRERGKNYEQYF
TRBJ2-5,-,-,TRBV2,TGTGCCAGCAGTGAAGCGTGGGGGACAACGTACCAAGAGACCCAGTACTTC,CASSEAWGTTYQETQYF
TRBJ2-1,TRBD2,-,TRBV7-6,TGTGCCAGCAGCTTAGGGGGACTAGCGGGGTACAATGAGCAGTTCTTC,CASSLGGLAGYNEQFF
TRBJ2-3,-,-,TRBV6-1,TGTGCCAGCAGCGAGGCCCAGGGATCTGTAGATACGCAGTATTTT,CASSEAQGSVDTQYF
TRBJ1-4,-,-,TRBV5-6,TGTGCCAGCAGCTTGAGACACCAACCGCTTAATGAAAAACTGTTTTTT,CASSLRHQPLNEKLFF
TRBJ1-2,TRBD1,-,TRBV25-1,TGTGCCAGCAGGCCAGGGGGCGAAAACGGCTACACCTTC,CASRPGGENGYTF